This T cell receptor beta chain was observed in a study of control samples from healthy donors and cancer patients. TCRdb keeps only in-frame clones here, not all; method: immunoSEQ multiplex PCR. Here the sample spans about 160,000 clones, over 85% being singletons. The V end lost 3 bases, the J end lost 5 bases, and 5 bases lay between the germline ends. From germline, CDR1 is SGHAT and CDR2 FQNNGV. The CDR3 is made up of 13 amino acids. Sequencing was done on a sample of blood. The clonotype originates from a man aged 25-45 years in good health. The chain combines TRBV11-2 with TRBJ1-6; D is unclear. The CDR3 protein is CASSFGNNSPLHF. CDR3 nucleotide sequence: TGTGCCAGCAGCTTTGGCAATAATTCACCCCTCCACTTT.